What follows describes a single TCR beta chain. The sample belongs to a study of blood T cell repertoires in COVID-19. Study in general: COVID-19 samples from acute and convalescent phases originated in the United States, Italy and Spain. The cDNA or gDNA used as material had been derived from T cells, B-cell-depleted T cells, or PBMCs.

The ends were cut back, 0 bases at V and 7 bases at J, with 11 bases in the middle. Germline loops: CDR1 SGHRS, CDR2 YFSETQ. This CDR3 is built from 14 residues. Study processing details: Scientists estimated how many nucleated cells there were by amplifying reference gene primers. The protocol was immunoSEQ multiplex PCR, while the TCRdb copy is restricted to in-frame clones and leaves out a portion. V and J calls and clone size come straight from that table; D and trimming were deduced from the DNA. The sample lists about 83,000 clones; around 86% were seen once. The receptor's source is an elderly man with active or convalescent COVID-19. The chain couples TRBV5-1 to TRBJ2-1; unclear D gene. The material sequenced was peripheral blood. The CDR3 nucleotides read TGCGCCAGCAGCTTGGTAGCCTCCCCGAATGAGCAGTTCTTC. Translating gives CASSLVASPNEQFF.